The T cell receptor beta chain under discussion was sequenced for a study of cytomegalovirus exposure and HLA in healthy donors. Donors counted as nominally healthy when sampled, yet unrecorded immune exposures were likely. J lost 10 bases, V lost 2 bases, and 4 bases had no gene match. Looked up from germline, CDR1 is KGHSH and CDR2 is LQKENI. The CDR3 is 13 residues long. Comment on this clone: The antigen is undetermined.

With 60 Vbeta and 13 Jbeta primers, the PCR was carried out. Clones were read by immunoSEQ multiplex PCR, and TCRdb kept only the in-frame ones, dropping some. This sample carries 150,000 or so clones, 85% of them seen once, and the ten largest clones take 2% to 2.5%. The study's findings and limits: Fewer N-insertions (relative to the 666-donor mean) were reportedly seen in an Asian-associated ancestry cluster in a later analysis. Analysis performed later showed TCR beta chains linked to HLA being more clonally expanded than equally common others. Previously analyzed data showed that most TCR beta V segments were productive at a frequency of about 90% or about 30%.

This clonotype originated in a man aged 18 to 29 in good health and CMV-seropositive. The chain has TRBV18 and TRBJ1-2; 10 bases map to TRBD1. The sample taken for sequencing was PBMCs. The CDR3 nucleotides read TGTGCCAGCTCACCAGGGACAGGGGAACCCTACACCTTC. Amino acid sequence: CASSPGTGEPYTF.